The next 2 T cell receptor beta chains were all read from a single sample in a study of shared clonotypes between healthy human individuals. TCRdb's table, derived via immunoSEQ multiplex PCR, lists solely in-frame clones and lacks some. The sample yields 2 million or so clones, roughly 96% seen once. Sequencing input: naive CD4+ T cells sorted from blood. Subset denoted: CD45RA+ positively selected. Receptors were obtained from a man between 18 and 35 years old in good health.

The rearrangement links TRBV7-2 to TRBJ1-6; 10 nucleotides match TRBD1. Losses at the gene ends were 5 bases for V and 9 bases for J; bases not matched to a gene: 10. Germline lookup yields CDR1 SGHTA and CDR2 FQGNSA. The CDR3 contains 16 residues. As DNA, the CDR3 is TGTGCCAGCAGCGGACGGACAGGGGGAACTAGTTCACCCCTCCACTTT. It translates to CASSGRTGGTSSPLHF. The full variable domain, completed using reference TRBV7-2 and TRBJ1-6, is GAGVSQSPSNKVTEKGKDVELRCDPISGHTALYWYRQSLGQGLEFLIYFQGNSAPDKSGLPSDRFSAERTGGSVSTLTIQRTQQEDSAVYLCASSGRTGGTSSPLHFGNGTRLTVT.

V and J are TRBV6-5 and TRBJ1-2; 8 bases line up with TRBD1. The ends lost 0 bases at V and 4 bases at J; junction bases unmatched: 1. This CDR3 comprises 14 residues. The germline V gene has CDR1 MNHEY and CDR2 SVGAGI. The CDR3 is CASSYSQGGYGYTF. The CDR3 nucleotides read TGTGCCAGCAGTTACTCACAGGGGGGCTATGGCTACACCTTC.